The 20 T cell receptor beta chains below were found in one sample sequenced in a study of beta chain features in type 1 diabetes. Reverse transcribing all isolated RNA meant expressed TCRB transcripts were sequenced. Profiling relied on immunoSEQ multiplex PCR, and the TCRdb table lists in-frame clones only, not all of them. The table includes roughly 400,000 clones, roughly 16% detected once. Sequencing was performed on naive CD4+ T cells from blood. These receptors all stem from a woman aged 18-35 years in good health.

The J gene is TRBJ2-7, the V gene TRBV28; 9 bases align to TRBD1. Per germline, CDR1 MDHEN and CDR2 SYDVKM. Losses at the gene ends were 6 bases for V and 3 bases for J; bases not matched to a gene: 3. This CDR3 has 13 residues. CDR3 protein: CASRTTGGYEQYF. The CDR3 nucleotides read TGTGCCAGCAGGACGACAGGGGGCTACGAGCAGTACTTC.

The chain employs TRBV28 and TRBJ2-7; TRBD2 matches at 10 bases. CDR3 length: 13 residues. V shed 5 bases and J 5 bases; nucleotides not matched to a gene: 3. The germline V gene has CDR1 MDHEN and CDR2 SYDVKM. The chain's CDR3 is CASSSGRAHEQYF. For the CDR3, the DNA is TGTGCCAGCAGTAGCGGGAGGGCCCACGAGCAGTACTTC.

The V call is TRBV6-4, the J call TRBJ2-5, with D unresolved. Germline V gene data show CDR1 as MRHNA and CDR2 as SNTAGT. Trimming cost V 6 bases and J 7 bases, with 12 bases left between them. The CDR3 has 12 residues. The CDR3 protein is CASRREEGTQYF. The CDR3 DNA is TGTGCCAGCAGGCGAGAGGAAGGGACCCAGTACTTC.

This clone was detected a few times. J is TRBJ1-1 and V is TRBV29-1; D possibly corresponds to TRBD1 (5 bases). This CDR3 comprises 14 residues. Germline CDR1 SQVTM, CDR2 ANQGSEA. Trimming cost V 3 bases and J 5 bases, with 16 bases left between them. CDR3 in amino acids: CSVESRAGRTEAFF. CDR3 DNA: TGCAGCGTTGAGAGCCGGGCAGGGCGGACTGAAGCTTTCTTT.

The chain combines TRBV6-5 with TRBJ1-1; TRBD1 is a possible D gene (6 bases). The CDR3 is made up of 16 amino acids. V was clipped by 2 bases and J by 1 base, with 14 bases between them. CDR1 is MNHEY, CDR2 SVGAGI, per germline. CDR3 coding DNA: TGTGCCAGCAGTTACCCTCACGGACAGTCGAACACTGAAGCTTTCTTT. This sequence encodes CASSYPHGQSNTEAFF.

The rearrangement uses TRBV4-3 and TRBJ2-3, with TRBD2 as a possible D gene (6 bases). Per germline, CDR1 LGHNA and CDR2 YSLEER. Trimming removed 1 base at V and 4 bases at J, with 24 bases between. The CDR3 is 19 amino acids. The CDR3 spells CASSQGFRKRALGADTQYF. CDR3 sequence (DNA): TGCGCCAGCAGCCAAGGTTTCAGAAAGCGGGCCCTAGGGGCAGATACGCAGTATTTT.

This clone occurred a few times. The V call is TRBV7-2, the J call TRBJ2-1; 11 nucleotides agree with TRBD1. Trimming cost V 2 bases and J 9 bases; bases outside gene matches: 9. The germline V gene has CDR1 SGHTA and CDR2 FQGNSA. This CDR3 has 16 residues. The CDR3 is CASSLRDRGVFVEQFF. The CDR3 DNA reads TGTGCCAGCAGCTTAAGGGACAGGGGGGTCTTTGTTGAGCAGTTCTTC.

The chain uses TRBV5-1 and TRBJ1-1; unclear D gene. CDR3 length: 13 residues. Looked up from germline, CDR1 is SGHRS and CDR2 is YFSETQ. Trimming removed 3 bases from V and 4 bases from J, with 10 bases in between. CDR3 in amino acids: CASSWITGTEAFF. CDR3 bases: TGCGCCAGCAGCTGGATAACGGGCACTGAAGCTTTCTTT.

This clone was seen a handful of times. The V and J genes are TRBV6-6 and TRBJ2-4; D not certain. V lost 2 bases and J lost 1, with 6 bases in between. Germline V gene sequence: CDR1 MNHNY, CDR2 SVGAGI (reference sequence). This CDR3 region has 14 residues. This chain's CDR3 is CASSYGQAKNIQYF. The CDR3 bases are TGTGCCAGCAGTTACGGTCAGGCCAAAAACATTCAGTACTTC.

The chain is built from TRBV5-6 and TRBJ2-5, with 9 bases aligning to TRBD2. The CDR3 has 16 amino acids. CDR1 is SGHDT, CDR2 YYEEEE, per germline. V shed 0 bases, J shed 4 bases, and the junction held 7 bases outside the gene matches. Here the CDR3 DNA reads TGTGCCAGCAGCTTGGACGCGGGAGGGCCCCCAGAGACCCAGTACTTC. Its protein product is CASSLDAGGPPETQYF.

This clone has a handful of counts. The chain is built from TRBV30 and TRBJ1-5, with TRBD1 matching 7 bases. CDR1 is GTSNPN, CDR2 SVGIG, per germline (reference sequence). This CDR3 is built from 13 residues. After removal of 5 bases from V and 4 bases from J, the junction contained 5 bases not matched to a gene. This CDR3 is CAWGGQENQPQHF. CDR3 sequence (DNA): TGTGCCTGGGGAGGACAGGAGAATCAGCCCCAGCATTTT.

This clone was found a few times. The rearrangement joins TRBV20-1 to TRBJ2-1; a weak D match, TRBD1 (5 bases). Trimming took off 1 base at V and 15 bases at J, with 13 bases between the two ends. Germline V gene lookup returns CDR1 DFQATT and CDR2 SNEGSKA (reference sequence). The CDR3 spans 11 residues. In DNA form, the CDR3 reads TGCAGTGCTAGAGTCCAGGTCCAGGGGTTCTTC. Translating it yields CSARVQVQGFF.

This clone was found a few times. The chain has TRBV7-2 and TRBJ1-5; TRBD1 aligns across 9 bases. The ends lost 5 bases at V and 6 bases at J; junction bases unmatched: 5. Germline CDR1 SGHTA, CDR2 FQGNSA. This CDR3 has 14 amino acids. The CDR3, as DNA: TGTGCCAGCAGCGCCACAGGGGGCCTTCAGCCCCAGCATTTT. This codes for CASSATGGLQPQHF.

This rearrangement joins TRBV9 to TRBJ1-1; a weak D match, TRBD1 (6 bases). Trimming removed 4 bases from V and 4 bases from J, with 14 bases in between. CDR1 and CDR2 from the germline V gene are SGDLS and YYNGEE. The CDR3 extends over 14 amino acids. Here the CDR3 DNA reads TGTGCCAGCAGCTCCAGGACAGATATCACTGAAGCTTTCTTT. It encodes CASSSRTDITEAFF.

The V call is TRBV5-1, the J call TRBJ2-1; D might be TRBD1 (7 bases). This CDR3 spans 14 amino acids. CDR1 is SGHRS and CDR2 is YFSETQ in the germline V gene. The V gene lost 3 bases and the J gene lost 5 bases, with 12 bases spanning the gap. CDR3 loop: CASSSVRGDNEQFF. Written as DNA, the CDR3 is TGCGCCAGCAGCTCCGTCAGGGGGGACAATGAGCAGTTCTTC.

This clone has a handful of counts. The chain links TRBV29-1 to TRBJ1-2, with 9 nucleotides matching TRBD1. The CDR3 contains 12 residues. J lost 7 bases, V lost 3 bases, and 3 bases had no gene match. Germline values: CDR1 SQVTM, CDR2 ANQGSEA. This chain's CDR3 is CSVEDRGSGYTF. CDR3 sequence (DNA): TGCAGCGTTGAGGACAGGGGTTCTGGCTACACCTTC.

The V and J genes are TRBV9 and TRBJ2-7; TRBD1 aligns across 8 bases. The J segment lost 5 bases and the V segment lost 1 base, leaving 11 bases of the junction unmatched. CDR1 SGDLS and CDR2 YYNGEE come from the germline V gene. CDR3 size: 16 residues. The DNA of the CDR3 is TGTGCCAGCAGCGTATCCTCCAGGGGGCGGATGGACGAGCAGTACTTC. This encodes CASSVSSRGRMDEQYF.

This clone was observed a few times. The chain combines TRBV5-1 with TRBJ2-3, with 7 bases lining up with TRBD1. The V gene end was trimmed by 4 bases and the J gene end by 6 bases; junction bases not matched to a gene: 8. Germline V gene lookup returns CDR1 SGHRS and CDR2 YFSETQ. CDR3 length: 14 residues. CDR3 bases: TGCGCCAGCAGCCGGGACAGCCTGTCGGATACGCAGTATTTT. Translated: CASSRDSLSDTQYF.

The rearrangement links TRBV7-2 to TRBJ1-1; D might be TRBD1 (6 bases). Germline V CDR1 and CDR2: SGHTA, FQGNSA. Trimming removed 7 bases at V and 5 bases at J, with 17 bases between. The CDR3 totals 14 residues. CDR3 coding DNA: TGTGCCAGCACCTCTCAGAGGCAGGGGACTGAAGCTTTCTTT. Protein product: CASTSQRQGTEAFF.

The genes are TRBV5-1 and TRBJ2-3; a weak D match, TRBD1 (6 bases). The ends were cut back, 0 bases at V and 5 bases at J, with 16 bases in the middle. This CDR3 region has 16 residues. Germline V gives CDR1 SGHRS, CDR2 YFSETQ. Here the CDR3 DNA reads TGCGCCAGCAGCTTGGAGGGCAGGGGTTGGGAAGATACGCAGTATTTT. Translated: CASSLEGRGWEDTQYF. Together with reference TRBV5-1 and TRBJ2-3, the CDR3 gives the full variable domain: KAGVTQTPRYLIKTRGQQVTLSCSPISGHRSVSWYQQTPGQGLQFLFEYFSETQRNKGNFPGRFSGRQFSNSRSEMNVSTLELGDSALYLCASSLEGRGWEDTQYFGPGTRLTVL.